This T cell receptor beta chain was sequenced for a study of immune heterogeneity within non-small cell lung tumors. The wider study: With respect to histology, the tumors encompassed a few squamous cell carcinomas, under 11 non-squamous carcinomas and 1 not otherwise specified.

CDR1 and CDR2 from the germline V gene are SQVTM and ANQGSEA. The CDR3 extends over 14 amino acids. Trimming shortened V by 6 bases and J by 0 bases, and 15 bases separated the two germline ends. Samples each supplied approximately 600 ng of bulk tumor genomic DNA as template. Biopsies that were spaced far apart were taken, several per primary tumor, during surgery. These patients got curative surgery after being newly diagnosed with untreated non-small cell lung cancer. Donors comprised newly diagnosed non-small cell lung cancer patients undergoing surgery with curative intent. Multiplex PCR amplified TCR beta CDR3 with 32 V and 13 J primers. TCRdb re-called the multiplex PCR reads through MiXCR, storing one row per CDR3 protein. The table has over 2,500 distinct CDR3 sequences, around 41% seen once. Findings and limits, study-wide: Recurring identical dominant CDR3 beta clonotypes were observed across tumor sites within a patient, together with site-unique high-frequency clones.

In its sample, this clonotype ranks as medium-sized. Its specificity is unknown. The TCR comes from a woman aged 45-65 years with non-small cell lung cancer. V gene TRBV29-1 combines with J gene TRBJ2-7; weak D call: TRBD2 (5 bases). The sequenced sample consisted of lung tumor tissue. CDR3 bases: TGCAGCGTATTGGATGTGCTAGCCTCCTACGAGCAGTACTTC. Translated: CSVLDVLASYEQYF.